This T cell receptor (beta chain) was obtained from a study of T cells in Graves' hyperthyroidism and ophthalmopathy. The overall study: At the time of initial diagnosis and before any treatment, peripheral blood was collected.

Study-wide results and limits: Ophthalmopathy cases were set apart from stable hyperthyroidism by a 13 V-J model.

Using RNA transcripts as the source, TCR beta CDR3 regions were amplified. HTBI primers were employed in a first-round RT-PCR of the TCR CDR3. Each CDR3 protein is one row after TCRdb ran MiXCR on the multiplex PCR reads. The sample carries about 590,000 distinct CDR3 sequences, 11% to 15% recorded once. V trimming: 7 bases; J trimming: 3 bases; junction bases outside the gene matches: 9. Germline CDR1 is LNHDA and CDR2 is SQIVND (reference sequence). The CDR3 contains 15 residues. This clonotype has just a few counts. The antigen remains unidentified. This chain uses TRBV19 with TRBJ1-2, with 9 bases fitting TRBD1. The origin of this receptor is a woman aged 18-30 years with Graves' ophthalmopathy. Specimen: blood. For the CDR3, the DNA is TGTGCCAGTACCCTTCGGACAGGGGCTGACTATGGCTACACCTTC. Translation: CASTLRTGADYGYTF.